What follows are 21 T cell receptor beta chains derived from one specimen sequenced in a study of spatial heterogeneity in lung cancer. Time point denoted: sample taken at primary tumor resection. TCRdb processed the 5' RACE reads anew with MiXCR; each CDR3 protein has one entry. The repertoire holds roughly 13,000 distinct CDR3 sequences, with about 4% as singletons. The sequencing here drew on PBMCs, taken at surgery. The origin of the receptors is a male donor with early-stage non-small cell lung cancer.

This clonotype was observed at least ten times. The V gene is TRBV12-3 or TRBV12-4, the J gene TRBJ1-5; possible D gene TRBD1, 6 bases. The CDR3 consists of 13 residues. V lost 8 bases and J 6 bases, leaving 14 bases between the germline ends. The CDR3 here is CASCRDMVQPQHF. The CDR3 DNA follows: TGTGCCAGCTGCCGGGACATGGTTCAGCCCCAGCATTTT.

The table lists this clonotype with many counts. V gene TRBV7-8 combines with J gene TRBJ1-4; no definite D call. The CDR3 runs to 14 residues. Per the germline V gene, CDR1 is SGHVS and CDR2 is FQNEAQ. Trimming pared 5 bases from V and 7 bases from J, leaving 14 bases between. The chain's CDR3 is CASSLRRSGEKLFF. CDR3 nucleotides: TGTGCCAGCAGCCTACGGCGGAGTGGTGAAAAACTGTTTTTT.

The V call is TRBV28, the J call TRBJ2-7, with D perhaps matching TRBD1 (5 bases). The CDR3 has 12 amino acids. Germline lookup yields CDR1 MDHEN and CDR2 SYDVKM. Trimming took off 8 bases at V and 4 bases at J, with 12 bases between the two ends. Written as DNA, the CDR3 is TGTGCCAGCCTCAAGGGGTCTTACGAGCAGTACTTC. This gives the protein CASLKGSYEQYF.

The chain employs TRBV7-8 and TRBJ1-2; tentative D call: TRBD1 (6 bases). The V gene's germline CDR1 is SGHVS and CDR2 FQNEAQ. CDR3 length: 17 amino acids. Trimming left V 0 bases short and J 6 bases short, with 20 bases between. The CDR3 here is CASSLAGRTAPNDGYTF. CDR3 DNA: TGTGCCAGCAGCTTAGCGGGACGGACAGCCCCAAACGATGGCTACACCTTC.

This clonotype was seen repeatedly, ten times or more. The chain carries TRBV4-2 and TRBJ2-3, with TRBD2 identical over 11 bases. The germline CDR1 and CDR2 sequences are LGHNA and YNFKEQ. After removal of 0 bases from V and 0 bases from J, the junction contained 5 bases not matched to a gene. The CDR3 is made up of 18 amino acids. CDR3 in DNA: TGTGCCAGCAGCCAAGATCAGGGACTAGCGGCCAGCACAGATACGCAGTATTTT. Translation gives CASSQDQGLAASTDTQYF.

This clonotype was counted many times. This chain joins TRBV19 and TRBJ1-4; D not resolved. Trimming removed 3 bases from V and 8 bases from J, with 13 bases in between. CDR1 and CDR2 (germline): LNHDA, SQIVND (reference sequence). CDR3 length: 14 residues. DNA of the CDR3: TGTGCCAGTAGTATCCGATACGGAGGGGAAAAACTGTTTTTT. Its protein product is CASSIRYGGEKLFF.

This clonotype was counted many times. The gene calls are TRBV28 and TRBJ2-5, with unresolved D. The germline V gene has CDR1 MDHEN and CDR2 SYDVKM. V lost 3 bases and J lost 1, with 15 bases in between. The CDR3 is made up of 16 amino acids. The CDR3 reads CASSFSEGFGQETQYF. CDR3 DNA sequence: TGTGCCAGCAGTTTTTCGGAAGGGTTCGGCCAAGAGACCCAGTACTTC.

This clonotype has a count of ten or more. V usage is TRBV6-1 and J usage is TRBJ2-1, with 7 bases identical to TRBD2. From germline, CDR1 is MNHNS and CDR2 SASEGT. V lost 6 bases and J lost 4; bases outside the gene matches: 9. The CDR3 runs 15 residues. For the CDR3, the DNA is TGTGCCAGCAGGGTTGGACTAGTCGGGTACAATGAGCAGTTCTTC. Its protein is CASRVGLVGYNEQFF.

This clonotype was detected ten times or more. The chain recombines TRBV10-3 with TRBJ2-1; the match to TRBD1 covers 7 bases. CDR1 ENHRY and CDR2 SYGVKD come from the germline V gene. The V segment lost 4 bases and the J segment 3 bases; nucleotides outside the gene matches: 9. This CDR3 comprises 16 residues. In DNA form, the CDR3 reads TGTGCCATCAGTGCTCCCCCCGGGACAGTCTACAATGAGCAGTTCTTC. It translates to CAISAPPGTVYNEQFF.

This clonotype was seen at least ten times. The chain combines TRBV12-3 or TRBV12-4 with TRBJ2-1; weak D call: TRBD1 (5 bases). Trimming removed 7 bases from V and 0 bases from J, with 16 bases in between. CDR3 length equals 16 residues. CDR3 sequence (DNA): TGTGCCAGCACCCAGGGCGGCTCGAGCTCCTACAATGAGCAGTTCTTC. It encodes CASTQGGSSSYNEQFF.

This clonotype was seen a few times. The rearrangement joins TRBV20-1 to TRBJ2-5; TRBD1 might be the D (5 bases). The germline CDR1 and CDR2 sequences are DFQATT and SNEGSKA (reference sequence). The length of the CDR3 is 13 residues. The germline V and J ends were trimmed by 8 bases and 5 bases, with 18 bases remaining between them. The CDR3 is CSPDSLGVETQYF. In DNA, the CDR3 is TGCAGTCCCGACAGCCTTGGTGTCGAGACCCAGTACTTC.

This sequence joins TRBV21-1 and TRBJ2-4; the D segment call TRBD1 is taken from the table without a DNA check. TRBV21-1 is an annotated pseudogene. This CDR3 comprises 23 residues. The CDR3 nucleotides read TGTGCCAGCAGCAAAGACCCCCCCAGACAGGCCCTGGCCGTCTTTACAGCCAAAAACATTCAGTACTTC. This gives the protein CASSKDPPRQALAVFTAKNIQYF.

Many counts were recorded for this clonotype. CDR3 in amino acids: CASSQDTGRGVSYEQYF. For the CDR3, the DNA is TGCGCCAGCAGCCAAGATACGGGGCGCGGGGTTTCCTACGAGCAGTACTTC. This chain links TRBV4-3 with TRBJ2-7, with D possibly being TRBD2 (6 bases). Trimming took off 0 bases at V and 1 base at J, with 16 bases between the two ends. The CDR3 sequence is 17 residues long. CDR1 is LGHNA, CDR2 YSLEER, per germline.

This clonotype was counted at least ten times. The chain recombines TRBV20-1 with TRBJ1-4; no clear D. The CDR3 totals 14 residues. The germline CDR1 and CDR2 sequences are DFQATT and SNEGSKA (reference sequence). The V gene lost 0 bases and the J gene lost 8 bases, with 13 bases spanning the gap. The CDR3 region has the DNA TGCAGTGCTAGAGATAGCCGCGCCTCAGAAAAACTGTTTTTT. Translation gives CSARDSRASEKLFF.

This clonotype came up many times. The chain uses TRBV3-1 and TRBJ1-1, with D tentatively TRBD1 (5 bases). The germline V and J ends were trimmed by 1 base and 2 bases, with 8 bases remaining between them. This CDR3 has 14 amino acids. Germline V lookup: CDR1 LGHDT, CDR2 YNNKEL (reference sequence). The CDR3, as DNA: TGTGCCAGCAGCCAAGCAGACAGCAACACTGAAGCTTTCTTT. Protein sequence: CASSQADSNTEAFF.

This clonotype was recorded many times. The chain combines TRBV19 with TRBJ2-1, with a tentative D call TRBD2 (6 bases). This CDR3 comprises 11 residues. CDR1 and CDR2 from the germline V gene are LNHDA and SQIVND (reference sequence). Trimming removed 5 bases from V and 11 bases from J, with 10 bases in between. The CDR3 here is CASSVGLKQFF. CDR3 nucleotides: TGTGCCAGTAGTGTGGGACTTAAGCAGTTCTTC.

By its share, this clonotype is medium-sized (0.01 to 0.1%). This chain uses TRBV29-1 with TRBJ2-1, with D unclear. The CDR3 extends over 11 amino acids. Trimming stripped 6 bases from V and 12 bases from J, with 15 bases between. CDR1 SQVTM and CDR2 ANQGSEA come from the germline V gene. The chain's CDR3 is CSVQVGGRQFF. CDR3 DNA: TGCAGCGTCCAGGTGGGCGGTCGGCAGTTCTTC.

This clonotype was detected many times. The CDR3 protein is CSAQTLLEQYF. The CDR3 bases are TGCAGTGCTCAGACCTTGCTCGAGCAGTACTTC. The rearrangement uses TRBV20-1 and TRBJ2-7, with D unresolved. The CDR3 is 11 residues long. Germline V gene sequence: CDR1 DFQATT, CDR2 SNEGSKA (reference sequence). V lost 5 bases and J 6 bases, leaving 11 bases between the germline ends.

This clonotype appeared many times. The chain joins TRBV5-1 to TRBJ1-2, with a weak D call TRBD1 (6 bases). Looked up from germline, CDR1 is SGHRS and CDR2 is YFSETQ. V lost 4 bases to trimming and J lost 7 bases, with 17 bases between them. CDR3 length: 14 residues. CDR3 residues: CASSIQQGSLGYTF. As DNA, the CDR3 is TGCGCCAGCAGCATCCAACAGGGTTCTCTTGGCTACACCTTC.

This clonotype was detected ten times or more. The CDR3 sequence is CASSTFPADTQYF. The DNA of the CDR3 is TGTGCCAGCAGCACCTTTCCGGCAGATACGCAGTATTTT. The V gene is TRBV7-2, the J gene TRBJ2-3; the D is unclear. The CDR3 runs to 13 residues. Germline V gene data show CDR1 as SGHTA and CDR2 as FQGNSA. V gave up 5 bases and J gave up 4 bases, with 10 bases separating them.

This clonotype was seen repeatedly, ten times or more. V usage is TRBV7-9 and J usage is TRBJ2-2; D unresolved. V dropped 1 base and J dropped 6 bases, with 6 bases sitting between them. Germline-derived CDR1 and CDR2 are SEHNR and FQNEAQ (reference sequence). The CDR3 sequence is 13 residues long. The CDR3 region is CASSLGRSGELFF. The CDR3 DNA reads TGTGCCAGCAGCTTAGGGAGATCCGGGGAGCTGTTTTTT.